These T cell receptor beta chains were read from a single sample in a study of shared clonotypes between healthy human individuals. The protocol was immunoSEQ multiplex PCR, while the TCRdb copy is restricted to in-frame clones and leaves out a portion. Among some 1.4 million clones, roughly 96% were seen once, and the ten largest hold more than 0.9%. Sequenced: naive CD4+ T cells sorted from blood. These receptors originate from a man aged 25 to 40 in good health. Both conserved end residues are part of each CDR3. A D gene is named only where the DNA matches it firmly.

-,TRBV5-1,TRBJ2-7,CASFSGGADREQYF,TGCGCCAGCTTTAGTGGAGGGGCTGACCGGGAGCAGTACTTC
-,TRBV4-3,TRBJ2-7,CASSQGPREQYF,TGCGCCAGCAGCCAGGGACCGCGCGAGCAGTACTTC
TRBD2,TRBV9,TRBJ2-1,CASSALPRSVSPSGRGNEQFF,TGTGCCAGCAGCGCCCTACCCCGGAGTGTGTCTCCTAGCGGGAGGGGCAATGAGCAGTTCTTC
-,TRBV15,TRBJ2-2,CATSRDLPELFF,TGTGCCACCAGCAGAGATCTACCGGAGCTGTTTTTT
TRBD1,TRBV27,TRBJ2-4,CASSFWTGVSFAKNIQYF,TGTGCCAGCAGTTTCTGGACAGGGGTAAGCTTCGCCAAAAACATTCAGTACTTC
-,TRBV5-1,TRBJ2-3,CASSLADAADTQYF,TGCGCCAGCAGCTTGGCCGATGCCGCAGATACGCAGTATTTT
TRBD1,TRBV7-9,TRBJ2-1,CASSLLDRVSYNEQFF,TGTGCCAGCAGCCTATTAGACAGGGTCTCCTACAATGAGCAGTTCTTC
TRBD1,TRBV29-1,TRBJ2-5,CSAHQDRAEETQYF,TGCAGCGCCCACCAGGACAGGGCCGAAGAGACCCAGTACTTC
TRBD1,TRBV2,TRBJ2-7,CASSEGGTVPEQYF,TGTGCCAGCAGTGAAGGAGGGACAGTTCCCGAGCAGTACTTC
-,TRBV5-1,TRBJ2-3,CASQRGGPEGTDTQYF,TGCGCCAGTCAAAGGGGGGGACCGGAGGGCACAGATACGCAGTATTTT
TRBD1,TRBV28,TRBJ1-2,CASSSDRERGYTF,TGTGCCAGCAGTTCGGACAGGGAAAGAGGCTACACCTTC
-,TRBV5-1,TRBJ1-1,CASRAGPVTEAFF,TGCGCCAGCAGGGCAGGCCCGGTCACTGAAGCTTTCTTT
-,TRBV28,TRBJ2-7,CASSFATRGTLEQYF,TGTGCCAGCAGTTTCGCCACGCGGGGCACACTCGAGCAGTACTTC
-,TRBV28,TRBJ2-7,CASSNLELGSSYEQYF,TGTGCCAGCAGTAACCTCGAGCTCGGGAGCTCCTACGAGCAGTACTTC
-,TRBV15,TRBJ1-5,CATSRDRAGTDQPQHF,TGTGCCACCAGCAGAGATCGGGCAGGAACTGATCAGCCCCAGCATTTT